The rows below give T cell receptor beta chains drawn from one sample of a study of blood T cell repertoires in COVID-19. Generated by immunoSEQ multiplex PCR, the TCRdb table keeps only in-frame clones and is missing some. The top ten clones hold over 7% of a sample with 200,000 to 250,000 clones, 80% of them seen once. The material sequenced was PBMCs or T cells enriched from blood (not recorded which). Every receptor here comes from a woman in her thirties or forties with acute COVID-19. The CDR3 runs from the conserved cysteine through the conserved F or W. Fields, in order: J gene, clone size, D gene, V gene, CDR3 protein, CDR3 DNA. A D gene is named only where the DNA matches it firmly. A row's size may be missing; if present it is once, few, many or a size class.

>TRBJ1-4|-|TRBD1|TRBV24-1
CATSDDRGQHEKLFF
TGTGCCACCAGTGACGACAGGGGGCAGCATGAAAAACTGTTTTTT
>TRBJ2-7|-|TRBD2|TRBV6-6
CASSYSRGRALSEQYF
TGTGCCAGCAGTTACTCGCGAGGGAGGGCCCTTAGCGAGCAGTACTTC
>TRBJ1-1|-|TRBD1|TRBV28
CASRLARGRTEAFF
TGTGCCAGCCGTTTAGCTAGGGGGCGGACTGAAGCTTTCTTT
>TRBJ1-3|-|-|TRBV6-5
CASSKDRLSGNTIYF
TGTGCCAGCAGTAAGGACAGACTCTCTGGAAACACCATATATTTT
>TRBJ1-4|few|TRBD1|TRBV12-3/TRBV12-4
CASSLPGQEKLFF
TGTGCCAGCAGTTTGCCGGGACAGGAAAAACTGTTTTTT
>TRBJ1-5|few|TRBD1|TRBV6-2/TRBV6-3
CASSYDGTGNQPQHF
TGTGCCAGCAGTTACGACGGGACAGGGAATCAGCCCCAGCATTTT
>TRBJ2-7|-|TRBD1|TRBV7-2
CASSLPGTGDASEQYF
TGTGCCAGCAGCTTACCAGGGACAGGGGACGCGAGCGAGCAGTACTTC
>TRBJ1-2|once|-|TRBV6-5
CASTILRRDGYTF
TGTGCCAGCACCATTCTCAGGCGGGATGGCTACACCTTC
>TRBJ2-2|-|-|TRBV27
CASSSRGGPYTGELFF
TGTGCCAGCAGTTCCCGTGGAGGCCCATACACCGGGGAGCTGTTTTTT
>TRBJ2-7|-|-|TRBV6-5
CASSKTYYYEQYF
TGTGCCAGCAGTAAAACCTACTACTACGAGCAGTACTTC
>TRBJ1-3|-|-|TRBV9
CASSPLGGLSGNTIYF
TGTGCCAGCAGTCCCTTGGGGGGTCTCTCTGGAAACACCATATATTTT
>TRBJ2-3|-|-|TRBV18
CASSPLADTQYF
TGTGCCAGCTCACCACTAGCCGATACGCAGTATTTT
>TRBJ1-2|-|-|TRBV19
CASLLKAGGYGYTF
TGTGCCAGTTTATTGAAGGCGGGCGGCTATGGCTACACCTTC
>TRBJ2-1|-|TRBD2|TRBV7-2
CASSGPGGKNEQFF
TGTGCCAGCAGCGGACCGGGGGGGAAAAATGAGCAGTTCTTC
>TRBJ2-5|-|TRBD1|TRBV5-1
CASSSTGGWETQYF
TGCGCCAGCAGCTCGACAGGGGGCTGGGAGACCCAGTACTTC
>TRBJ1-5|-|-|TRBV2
CASSVSDQPQHF
TGTGCCAGCAGTGTGTCGGATCAGCCCCAGCATTTT